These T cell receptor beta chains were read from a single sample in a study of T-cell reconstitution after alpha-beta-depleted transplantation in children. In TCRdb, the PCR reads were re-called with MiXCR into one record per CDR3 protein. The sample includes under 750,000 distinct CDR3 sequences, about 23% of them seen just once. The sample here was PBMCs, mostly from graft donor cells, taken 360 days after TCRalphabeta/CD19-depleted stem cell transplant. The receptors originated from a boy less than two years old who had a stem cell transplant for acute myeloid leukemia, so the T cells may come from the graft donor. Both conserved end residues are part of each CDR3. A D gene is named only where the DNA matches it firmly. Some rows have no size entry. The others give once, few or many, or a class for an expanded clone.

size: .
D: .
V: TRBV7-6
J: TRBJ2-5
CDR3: CASSPLERKETQYF
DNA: TGTGCCAGCAGCCCCCTCGAGAGAAAGGAGACCCAGTACTTC

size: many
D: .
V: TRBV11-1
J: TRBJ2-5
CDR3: CASSLITTRGGVQETQYF
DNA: TGTGCCAGCAGCTTAATTACGACTAGAGGAGGGGTCCAAGAGACCCAGTACTTC

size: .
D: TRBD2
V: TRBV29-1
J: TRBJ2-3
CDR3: CSAPSGDSTDTQYF
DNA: TGCAGCGCCCCGAGCGGGGACAGCACAGATACGCAGTATTTT

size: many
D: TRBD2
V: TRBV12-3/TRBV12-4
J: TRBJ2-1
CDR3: CASSRLGLAGGLGQFF
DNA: TGTGCCAGCAGTCGACTCGGACTAGCGGGGGGGCTAGGGCAGTTCTTC

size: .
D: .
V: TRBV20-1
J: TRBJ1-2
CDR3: CSASAGANYGYTF
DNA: TGCAGTGCTAGCGCTGGAGCTAACTATGGCTACACCTTC

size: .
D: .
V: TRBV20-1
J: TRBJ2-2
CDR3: CSARKGITGELFF
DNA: TGCAGTGCTAGAAAGGGTATCACCGGGGAGCTGTTTTTT

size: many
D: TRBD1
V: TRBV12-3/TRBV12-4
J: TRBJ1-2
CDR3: CASSLLTGGAHGYTF
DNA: TGTGCCAGCAGTTTACTCACAGGGGGCGCACATGGCTACACCTTC

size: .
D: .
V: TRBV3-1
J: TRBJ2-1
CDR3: CASSQIGRGGYNEQFF
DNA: TGTGCCAGCAGCCAGATAGGCAGGGGAGGATACAATGAGCAGTTCTTC

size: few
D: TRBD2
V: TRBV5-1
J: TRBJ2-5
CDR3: CASSLVPSGRETQYF
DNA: TGCGCCAGCAGCTTGGTGCCTAGCGGCCGGGAGACCCAGTACTTC

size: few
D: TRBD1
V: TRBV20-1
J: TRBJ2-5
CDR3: CSASARQGTWETQYF
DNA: TGCAGTGCTAGCGCCAGACAGGGCACGTGGGAGACCCAGTACTTC

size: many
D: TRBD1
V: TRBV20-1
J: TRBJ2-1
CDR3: CSARGDRVNEQFF
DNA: TGCAGTGCTAGAGGGGACAGGGTCAATGAGCAGTTCTTC

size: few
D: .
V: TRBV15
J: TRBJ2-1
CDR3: CATSRGTLRSNEQFF
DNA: TGTGCCACCAGCAGAGGCACCCTAAGATCCAATGAGCAGTTCTTC

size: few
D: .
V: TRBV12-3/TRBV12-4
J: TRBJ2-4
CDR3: CASSFDGSLAKNIQYF
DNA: TGTGCCAGCAGTTTCGACGGATCCCTAGCCAAAAACATTCAGTACTTC

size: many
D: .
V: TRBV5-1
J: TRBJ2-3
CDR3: CASSLRQGGTDTQYF
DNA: TGCGCCAGCAGCTTGAGACAAGGGGGCACAGATACGCAGTATTTT

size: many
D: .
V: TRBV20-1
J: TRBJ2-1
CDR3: CSARDHAGNEQFF
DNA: TGCAGTGCTAGAGACCATGCGGGGAATGAGCAGTTCTTC

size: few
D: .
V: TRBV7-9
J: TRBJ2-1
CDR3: CASSVTRYEQFF
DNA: TGTGCCAGCAGCGTAACTAGGTATGAGCAGTTCTTC

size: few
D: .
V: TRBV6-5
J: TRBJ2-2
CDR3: CASSFVDSNTGELFF
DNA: TGTGCCAGCAGTTTCGTAGACTCGAACACCGGGGAGCTGTTTTTT

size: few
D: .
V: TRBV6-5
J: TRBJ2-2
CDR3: CASSYYSLGGRNTGELFF
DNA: TGTGCCAGCAGTTACTATTCTTTAGGAGGCAGGAACACCGGGGAGCTGTTTTTT

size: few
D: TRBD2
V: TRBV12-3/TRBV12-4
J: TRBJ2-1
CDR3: CASSNAGTKYNEQFF
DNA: TGTGCCAGCAGTAATGCCGGGACTAAGTACAATGAGCAGTTCTTC

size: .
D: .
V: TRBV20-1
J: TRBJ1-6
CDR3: CSARTTGASYNSPLHF
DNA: TGCAGTGCTAGGACAACAGGAGCGTCCTATAATTCACCCCTCCACTTT

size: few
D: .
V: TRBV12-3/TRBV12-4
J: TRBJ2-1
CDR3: CASDTRQHNEQFF
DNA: TGTGCCAGCGATACCAGACAGCACAATGAGCAGTTCTTC

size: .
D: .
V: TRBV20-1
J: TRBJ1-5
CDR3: CSARGTDQPQHF
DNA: TGCAGTGCTAGAGGTACGGATCAGCCCCAGCATTTT

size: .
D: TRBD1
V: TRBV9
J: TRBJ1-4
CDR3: CASSVGSRDRGEKLFF
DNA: TGTGCCAGCAGCGTAGGCTCCCGGGACAGGGGTGAAAAACTGTTTTTT

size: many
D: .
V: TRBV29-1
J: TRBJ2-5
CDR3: CSVANGAVETQYF
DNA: TGCAGCGTCGCAAATGGGGCAGTCGAGACCCAGTACTTC

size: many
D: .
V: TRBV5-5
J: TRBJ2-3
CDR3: CASSLDEPGTDTQYF
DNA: TGTGCCAGCAGCTTGGACGAGCCTGGGACAGATACGCAGTATTTT

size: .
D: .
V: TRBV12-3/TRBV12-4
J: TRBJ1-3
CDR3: CASSSHRADSGNTIYF
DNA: TGTGCCAGCAGTTCACACAGGGCTGACTCTGGAAACACCATATATTTT

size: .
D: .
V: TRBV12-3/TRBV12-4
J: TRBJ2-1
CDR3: CASSLSGAGLENEQFF
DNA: TGTGCCAGCAGTTTGAGTGGCGCAGGGCTGGAAAATGAGCAGTTCTTC

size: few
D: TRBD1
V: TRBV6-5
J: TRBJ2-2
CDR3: CASSYSGTENTGELFF
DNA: TGTGCCAGCAGTTACTCCGGGACAGAAAACACCGGGGAGCTGTTTTTT

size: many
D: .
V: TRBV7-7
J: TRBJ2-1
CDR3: CASSPLGNEQFF
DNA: TGTGCCAGCAGCCCCCTCGGCAATGAGCAGTTCTTC

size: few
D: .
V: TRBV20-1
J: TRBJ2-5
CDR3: CSASLTQGWGETQYF
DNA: TGCAGTGCTAGCCTCACCCAGGGCTGGGGGGAGACCCAGTACTTC

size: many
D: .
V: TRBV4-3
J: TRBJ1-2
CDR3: CASSPSENGYTF
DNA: TGCGCCAGCAGCCCCTCAGAGAATGGCTACACCTTC